This TCR beta chain was documented in a study of T cell repertoires in ileal Crohn's disease. Study-level background: All patients had surgery for stricturing (about 60%) or penetrating (about 39%) disease. Points from the study as a whole: Endoscopic recurrence occurred in every patient whose clonality exceeded 26.8%.

This sample's time point: inflamed ileum from the surgical specimen. The assay was immunoSEQ multiplex PCR, and TCRdb's table has in-frame clones only and misses some. The sample has around 16,000 clones; about 92% are singletons. The CDR3 is 17 amino acids. In regard to this clone: Its specificity is unknown.

Material: ileal tissue. The chain joins TRBV7-5 to TRBJ1-1; the D call of TRBD1 is as the table states it, not checked on the DNA. TRBV7-5 is flagged as a pseudogene. The sequence came from an adult with Crohn's disease. CDR3 protein: CVRSSQGADRRGTEAFF. The CDR3 DNA reads TGTGTCAGAAGCTCGCAGGGGGCCGACAGAAGGGGGACTGAAGCTTTCTTT.